The 3 T cell receptor beta chains below come from one sample, sequenced in a study of T-cell memory formation after mild COVID-19. TCRdb re-called the 5' RACE reads with MiXCR, one entry per CDR3 protein. The table shows around 83,000 distinct CDR3 sequences, with about 23% occurring only once. The sample consisted of PBMCs or a T cell subset sorted from them (not recorded which). The source of these receptors is a man between 18 and 35 years old who had mild COVID-19 (a few samples of this study predate the infection). Cell type and time point are not known.

This clonotype was found a few times. V and J are TRBV5-1 and TRBJ2-2; 7 bases fit TRBD1. This CDR3 has 13 residues. Germline V gene data show CDR1 as SGHRS and CDR2 as YFSETQ. Trimming removed 5 bases from V and 6 bases from J; junction bases left unmatched: 4. The CDR3 region is CASSSRGPGELFF. CDR3 bases: TGCGCCAGCAGTTCGAGGGGGCCCGGGGAGCTGTTTTTT.

V is TRBV12-3 or TRBV12-4 and J is TRBJ1-5; 8 positions agree with TRBD1. Germline trimming cut 7 bases from V and 3 bases from J; bases unmatched to any gene: 8. The CDR3 is made up of 15 amino acids. The CDR3 loop is CASTRRGHNNQPQHF. CDR3 sequence (DNA): TGTGCCAGCACGCGCAGGGGGCATAACAATCAGCCCCAGCATTTT.

V is TRBV4-2 and J is TRBJ1-1; D may be TRBD1 (6 bases). Germline loops: CDR1 LGHNA, CDR2 YNFKEQ. The CDR3 runs to 14 residues. Trimming stripped 4 bases from V and 3 bases from J, with 12 bases between. In DNA, the CDR3 is TGTGCCAGCAGCCCGTTACAGGGATACACTGAAGCTTTCTTT. Protein sequence: CASSPLQGYTEAFF.